The sequence of this T cell receptor beta chain was determined in a study of OX40 agonist ivuxolimab in advanced cancers. V lost 7 bases, J lost 6 bases, and 18 bases stayed unmatched. CDR3 size: 17 residues. CDR1 is MNHEY, CDR2 SMNVEV, per germline (reference sequence). Generated by immunoSEQ multiplex PCR, the TCRdb table keeps only in-frame clones and is missing some. Altogether some 74,000 clones are present, 85% to 95% being singletons, with the ten largest covering 1.1%. The receptor comes from an adult with an advanced solid tumor such as melanoma, head and neck, liver or kidney cancer. This material consisted of CD4+ or CD8+ T cells sorted from blood, taken in a trial of the OX40 agonist ivuxolimab. V and J are TRBV27 and TRBJ1-5, with 7 bases identical to TRBD1. The CDR3 bases are TGTGCCAGCAAAGACAGGGCCATCTCGACCCTCGGTCAGCCCCAGCATTTT. It specifies CASKDRAISTLGQPQHF.